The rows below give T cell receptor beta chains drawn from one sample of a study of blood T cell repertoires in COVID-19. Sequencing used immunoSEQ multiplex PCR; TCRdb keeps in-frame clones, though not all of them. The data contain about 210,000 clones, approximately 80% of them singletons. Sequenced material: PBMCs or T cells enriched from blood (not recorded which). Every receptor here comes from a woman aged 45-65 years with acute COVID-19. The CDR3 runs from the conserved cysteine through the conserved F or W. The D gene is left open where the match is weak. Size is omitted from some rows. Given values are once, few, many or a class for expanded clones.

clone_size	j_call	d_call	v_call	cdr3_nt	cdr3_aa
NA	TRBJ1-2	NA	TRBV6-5	TGTGCCAGCAGCTCTAACTATGGCTACACCTTC	CASSSNYGYTF
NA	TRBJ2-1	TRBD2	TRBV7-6	TGTGCCAGCAGCACACCAGGTCGACTAGCGAATGGAGGAGCCTACAATGAGCAGTTCTTC	CASSTPGRLANGGAYNEQFF
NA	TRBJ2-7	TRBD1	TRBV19	TGTGCCAGTGCCTACTCCGGGACAGTTGACTACGAGCAGTACTTC	CASAYSGTVDYEQYF
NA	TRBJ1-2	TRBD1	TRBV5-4	TGTGCCAGCAGCTTGGATTTAGCAGGGGGCGCCTGGGATGGCTACACCTTC	CASSLDLAGGAWDGYTF
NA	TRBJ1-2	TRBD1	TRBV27	TGTGCCAGCAGACAGTTTGGGACAGGGTTTTCCTATGGCTACACCTTC	CASRQFGTGFSYGYTF
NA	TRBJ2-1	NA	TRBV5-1	TGCGCCAGCAGCCCCCGGCCACCACTAGGGCGTAGCTCCTACAATGAGCAGTTCTTC	CASSPRPPLGRSSYNEQFF
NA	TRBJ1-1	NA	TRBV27	TGTGCCAGCACCCAGGGACATATGAACACTGAAGCTTTCTTT	CASTQGHMNTEAFF
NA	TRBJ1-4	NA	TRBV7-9	TGTGCCAGCACCTCCCCGGGAGAAAAACTGTTTTTT	CASTSPGEKLFF
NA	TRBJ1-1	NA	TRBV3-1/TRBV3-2	TGTGCCAGCAGCCATGGCGGGGTCGCTGAAGCTTTCTTT	CASSHGGVAEAFF
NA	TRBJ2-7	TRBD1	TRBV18	TGTGCCAGCTCACGGGGACAGGGGAGGGAGCAGTACTTC	CASSRGQGREQYF
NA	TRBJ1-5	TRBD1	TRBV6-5	TGTGCCAGCCGCTGGACAGGGGGTTACAATCAGCCCCAGCATTTT	CASRWTGGYNQPQHF
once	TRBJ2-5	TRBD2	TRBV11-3	TGTGCCAGCAGCTTAGGGGGGACTACCCAAGAGACCCAGTACTTC	CASSLGGTTQETQYF
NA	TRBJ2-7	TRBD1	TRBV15	TGTGCCACCAGCAGGCAGGGGGCCTACGAGCAGTACTTC	CATSRQGAYEQYF
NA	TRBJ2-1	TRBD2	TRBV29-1	TGCAGCGACTACTCGGGGGGCTCCTACAATGAGCAGTTCTTC	CSDYSGGSYNEQFF
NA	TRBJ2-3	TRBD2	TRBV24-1	TGTGCCACCAGTACGGCGGGAGCTACCATAGATACGCAGTATTTT	CATSTAGATIDTQYF
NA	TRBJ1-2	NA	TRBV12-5	TGTGCTAGTGGTAGCGACAGGGGCTACACCTTC	CASGSDRGYTF
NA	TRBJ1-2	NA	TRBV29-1	TGCAGCGTTGAAGTGGCAGGGTATGGCTACACCTTC	CSVEVAGYGYTF
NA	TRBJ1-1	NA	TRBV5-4	TGTGCCAGCAGCCCCACACTGAACACTGAAGCTTTCTTT	CASSPTLNTEAFF
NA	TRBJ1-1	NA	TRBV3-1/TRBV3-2	TGTGCCAGCAGCCGACAACAGGGTAATCCTGAAGCTTTCTTT	CASSRQQGNPEAFF
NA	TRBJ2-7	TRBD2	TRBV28	TGTGCCAGTCGAAACGGCGGGGGTCACGAGCAGTACTTC	CASRNGGGHEQYF
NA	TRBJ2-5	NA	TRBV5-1	TGCGCCAGCAGCTTGGCCGCGAGTATGCAAGAGACCCAGTACTTC	CASSLAASMQETQYF
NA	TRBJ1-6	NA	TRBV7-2	TGTGCCAGCAGCTTAAACGGGGGGCCCTATAATTCACCCCTCCACTTT	CASSLNGGPYNSPLHF
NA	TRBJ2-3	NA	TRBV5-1	TGCGCCAGCAGCTTGGATCTAGGTTGGCCGCAGTATTTT	CASSLDLGWPQYF
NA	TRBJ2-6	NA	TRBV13	TGTGCCAGCAGTGCCCCCAGAAGTTCTGGGGCCAACGTCCTGACTTTC	CASSAPRSSGANVLTF
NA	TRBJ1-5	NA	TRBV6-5	TGTGCCAGCAGAATGGGCGGGAGCAATCAGCCCCAGCATTTT	CASRMGGSNQPQHF
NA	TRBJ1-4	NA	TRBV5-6	TGTGCCAGCAGCTTGTACGTGACCGGGGATGAAAAACTGTTTTTT	CASSLYVTGDEKLFF
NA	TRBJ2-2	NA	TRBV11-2	TGTGCCAGCAGCTTAATACGGGGAAGGGGGGAGCTGTTTTTT	CASSLIRGRGELFF
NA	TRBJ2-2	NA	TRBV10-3	TGTGCCATCAGTGAGTCCTTTGCGGCAGCGAACACCGGGGAGCTGTTTTTT	CAISESFAAANTGELFF
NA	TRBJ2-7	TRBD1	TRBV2	TGTGCCAGCAGTGGTACGGACAGGAGCTACGAGCAGTACTTC	CASSGTDRSYEQYF
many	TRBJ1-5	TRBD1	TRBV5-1	TGCGCCAGCAGCTTGGCCGGTGGACAGGGGGCAAATCAGCCCCAGCATTTT	CASSLAGGQGANQPQHF
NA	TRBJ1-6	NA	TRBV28	TGTGCCAGCAGTTTACTTATAAACTTAATCAATTCACCCCTCCACTTT	CASSLLINLINSPLHF
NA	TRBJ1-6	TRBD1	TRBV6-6	TGTGCCAGCAGCGACAGGGATAATTCACCCCTCCACTTT	CASSDRDNSPLHF
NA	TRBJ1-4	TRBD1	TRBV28	TGTGCCGTCTACTCGGGACAGGGCGGTGAAAAACTGTTTTTT	CAVYSGQGGEKLFF
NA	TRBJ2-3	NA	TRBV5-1	TGCGCCAGCAGCTCCCAGGGCACAGATACGCAGTATTTT	CASSSQGTDTQYF
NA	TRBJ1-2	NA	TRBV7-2	TGTGCCAGCAGCTCCTACACCCCGACTGGCTATGGCTACACCTTC	CASSSYTPTGYGYTF
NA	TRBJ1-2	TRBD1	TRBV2	TGTGCCAGCACGTCGCAGGGGGGTAGGAGCTACACCTTC	CASTSQGGRSYTF
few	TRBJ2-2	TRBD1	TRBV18	TGTGCCAGCTCACTACGGTTAACCGGGACAGGGGAATCCGGGGAGCTGTTTTTT	CASSLRLTGTGESGELFF
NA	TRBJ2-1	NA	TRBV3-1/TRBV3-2	TGTGCCAGCAGCCAAGATGGTATGACTTTATACAATGAGCAGTTCTTC	CASSQDGMTLYNEQFF